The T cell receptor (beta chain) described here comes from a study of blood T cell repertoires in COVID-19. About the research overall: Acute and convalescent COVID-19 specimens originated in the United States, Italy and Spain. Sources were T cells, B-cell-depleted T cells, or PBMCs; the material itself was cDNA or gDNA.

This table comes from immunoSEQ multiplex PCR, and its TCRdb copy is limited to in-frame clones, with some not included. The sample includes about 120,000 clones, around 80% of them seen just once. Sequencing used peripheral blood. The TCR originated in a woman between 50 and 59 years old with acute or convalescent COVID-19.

DNA of the CDR3: TGTGCCAGCAGCAAAAGGTGGTGGCGGGAGGGGGTCAATGAGCAGTTCTTC. It yields the protein CASSKRWWREGVNEQFF. The J gene is TRBJ2-1, the V gene TRBV21-1; the D call TRBD2 from the table was never checked on the DNA. TRBV21-1 is a documented pseudogene. The CDR3 consists of 17 residues.